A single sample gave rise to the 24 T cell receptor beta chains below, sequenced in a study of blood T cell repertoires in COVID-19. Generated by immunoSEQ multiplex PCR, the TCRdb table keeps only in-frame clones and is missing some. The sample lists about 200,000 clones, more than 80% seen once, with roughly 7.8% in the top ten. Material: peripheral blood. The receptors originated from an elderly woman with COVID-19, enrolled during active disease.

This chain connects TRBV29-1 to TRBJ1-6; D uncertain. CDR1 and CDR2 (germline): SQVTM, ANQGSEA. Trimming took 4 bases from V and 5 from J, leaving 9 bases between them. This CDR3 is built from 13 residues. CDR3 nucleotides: TGCAGCGTTGGAGGGAATGATAATTCACCCCTCCACTTT. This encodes CSVGGNDNSPLHF.

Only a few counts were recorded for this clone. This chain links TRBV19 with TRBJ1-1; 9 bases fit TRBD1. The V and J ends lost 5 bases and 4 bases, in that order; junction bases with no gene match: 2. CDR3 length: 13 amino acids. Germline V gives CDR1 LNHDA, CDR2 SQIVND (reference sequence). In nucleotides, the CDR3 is TGTGCCAGTAGTGTGACAGGGGGCACTGAAGCTTTCTTT. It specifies CASSVTGGTEAFF.

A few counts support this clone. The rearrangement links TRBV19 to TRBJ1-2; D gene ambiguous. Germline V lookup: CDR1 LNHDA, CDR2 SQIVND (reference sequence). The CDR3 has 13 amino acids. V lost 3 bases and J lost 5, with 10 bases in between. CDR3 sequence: CASSIAREYGYTF. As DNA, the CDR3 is TGTGCCAGTAGTATTGCTAGAGAATATGGCTACACCTTC.

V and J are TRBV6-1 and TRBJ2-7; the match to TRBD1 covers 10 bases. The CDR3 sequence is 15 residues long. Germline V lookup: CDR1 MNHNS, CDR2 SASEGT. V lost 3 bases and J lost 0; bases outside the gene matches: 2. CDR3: CASSDGQGVSYEQYF. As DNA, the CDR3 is TGTGCCAGCAGTGATGGACAGGGGGTCTCCTACGAGCAGTACTTC.

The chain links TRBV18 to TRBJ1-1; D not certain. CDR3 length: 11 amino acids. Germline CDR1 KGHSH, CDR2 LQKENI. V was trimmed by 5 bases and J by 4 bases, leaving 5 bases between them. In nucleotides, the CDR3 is TGTGCCAGCTCAGTCGGCACTGAAGCTTTCTTT. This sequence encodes CASSVGTEAFF.

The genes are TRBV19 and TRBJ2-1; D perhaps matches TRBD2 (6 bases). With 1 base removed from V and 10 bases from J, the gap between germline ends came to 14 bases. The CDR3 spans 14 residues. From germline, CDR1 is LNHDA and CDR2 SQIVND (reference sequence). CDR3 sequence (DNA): TGTGCCAGTAGTATAGGGTCGCGGGATAGGGAGCAGTTCTTC. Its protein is CASSIGSRDREQFF. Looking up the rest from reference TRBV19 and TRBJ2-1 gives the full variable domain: DGGITQSPKYLFRKEGQNVTLSCEQNLNHDAMYWYRQDPGQGLRLIYYSQIVNDFQKGDIAEGYSVSREKKESFPLTVTSAQKNPTAFYLCASSIGSRDREQFFGPGTRLTVL.

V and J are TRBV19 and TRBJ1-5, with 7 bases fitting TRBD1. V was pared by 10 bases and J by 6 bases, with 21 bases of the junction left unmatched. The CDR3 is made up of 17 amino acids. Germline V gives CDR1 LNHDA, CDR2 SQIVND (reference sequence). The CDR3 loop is CATREYAATGFGQPQHF. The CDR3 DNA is TGTGCCACCAGGGAGTATGCTGCGACAGGGTTTGGTCAGCCCCAGCATTTT.

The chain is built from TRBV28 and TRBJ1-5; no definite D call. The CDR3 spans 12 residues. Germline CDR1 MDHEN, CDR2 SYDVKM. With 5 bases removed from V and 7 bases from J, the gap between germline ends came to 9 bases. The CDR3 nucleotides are TGTGCCAGCAGTCCGGTTGTCCAGCCCCAGCATTTT. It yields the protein CASSPVVQPQHF.

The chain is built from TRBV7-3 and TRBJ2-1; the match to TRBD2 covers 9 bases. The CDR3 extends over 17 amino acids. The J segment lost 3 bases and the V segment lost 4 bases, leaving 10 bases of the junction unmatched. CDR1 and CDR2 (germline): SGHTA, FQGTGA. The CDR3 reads CASSSDLRTSVYNEQFF. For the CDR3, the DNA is TGTGCCAGCAGCTCGGACCTCAGGACTAGCGTCTACAATGAGCAGTTCTTC.

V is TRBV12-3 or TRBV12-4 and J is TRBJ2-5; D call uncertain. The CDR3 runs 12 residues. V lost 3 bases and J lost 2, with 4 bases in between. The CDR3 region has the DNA TGTGCCAGCAGTTTGCAGCAAGAGACCCAGTACTTC. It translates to CASSLQQETQYF.

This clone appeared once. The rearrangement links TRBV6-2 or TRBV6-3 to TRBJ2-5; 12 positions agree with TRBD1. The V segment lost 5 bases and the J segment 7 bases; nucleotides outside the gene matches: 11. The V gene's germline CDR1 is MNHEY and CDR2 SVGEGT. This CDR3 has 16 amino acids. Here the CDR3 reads CASSRGTGGAFGTQYF. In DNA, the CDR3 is TGTGCCAGCAGTAGGGGGACAGGGGGCGCTTTCGGGACCCAGTACTTC.

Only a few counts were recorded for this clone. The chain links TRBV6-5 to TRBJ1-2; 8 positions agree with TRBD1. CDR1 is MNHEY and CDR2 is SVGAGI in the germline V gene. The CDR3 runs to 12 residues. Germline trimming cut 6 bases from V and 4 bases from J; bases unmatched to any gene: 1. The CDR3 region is CASRQGVYGYTF. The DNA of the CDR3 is TGTGCCAGCAGACAGGGGGTCTATGGCTACACCTTC.

The CDR3 here is CASSLQSGTVTYEQYF. The CDR3 DNA reads as TGTGCCAGCAGCTTACAGTCAGGGACAGTTACTTACGAGCAGTACTTC. The V and J genes are TRBV11-2 and TRBJ2-7; 7 bases line up with TRBD1. CDR3 length: 16 amino acids. With V trimmed by 2 bases and J by 4 bases, 11 bases remained unmatched. Germline lookup yields CDR1 SGHAT and CDR2 FQNNGV.

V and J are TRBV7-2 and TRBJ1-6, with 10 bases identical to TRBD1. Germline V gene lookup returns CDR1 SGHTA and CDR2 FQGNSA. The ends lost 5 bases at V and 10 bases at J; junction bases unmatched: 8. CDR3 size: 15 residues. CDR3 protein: CASSRGDRGRSPLHF. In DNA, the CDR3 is TGTGCCAGCAGCAGGGGCGACAGGGGGCGATCACCCCTCCACTTT.

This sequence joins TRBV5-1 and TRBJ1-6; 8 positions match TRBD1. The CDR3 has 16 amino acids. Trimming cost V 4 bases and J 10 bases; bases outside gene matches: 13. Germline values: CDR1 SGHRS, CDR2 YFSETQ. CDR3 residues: CASSLTFGTGGSPLHF. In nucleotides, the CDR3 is TGCGCCAGCAGCCTTACCTTCGGGACAGGTGGGTCACCCCTCCACTTT.

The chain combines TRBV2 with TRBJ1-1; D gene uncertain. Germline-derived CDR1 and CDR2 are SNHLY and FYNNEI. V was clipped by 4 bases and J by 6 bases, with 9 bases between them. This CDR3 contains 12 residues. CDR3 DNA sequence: TGTGCCAGCAGTGGTTCCCGGGCTGAAGCTTTCTTT. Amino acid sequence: CASSGSRAEAFF.

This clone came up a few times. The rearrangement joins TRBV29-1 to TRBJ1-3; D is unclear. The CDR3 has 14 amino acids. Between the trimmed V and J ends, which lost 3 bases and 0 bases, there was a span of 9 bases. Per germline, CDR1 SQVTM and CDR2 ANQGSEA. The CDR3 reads CSVDESSSGNTIYF. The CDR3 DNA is TGCAGCGTTGATGAGTCAAGCTCTGGAAACACCATATATTTT.

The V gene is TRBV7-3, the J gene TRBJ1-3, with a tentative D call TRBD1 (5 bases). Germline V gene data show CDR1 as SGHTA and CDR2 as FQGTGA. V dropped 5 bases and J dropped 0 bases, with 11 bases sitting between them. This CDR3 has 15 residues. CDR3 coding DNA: TGTGCCAGCAGCCCCAGGGCCGGCTCTGGAAACACCATATATTTT. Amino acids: CASSPRAGSGNTIYF.

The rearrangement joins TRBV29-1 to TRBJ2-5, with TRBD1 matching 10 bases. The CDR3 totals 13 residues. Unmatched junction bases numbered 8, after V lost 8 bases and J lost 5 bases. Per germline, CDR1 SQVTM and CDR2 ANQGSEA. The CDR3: CSLRTGGVETQYF. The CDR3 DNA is TGCAGCCTGCGGACAGGGGGAGTTGAGACCCAGTACTTC.

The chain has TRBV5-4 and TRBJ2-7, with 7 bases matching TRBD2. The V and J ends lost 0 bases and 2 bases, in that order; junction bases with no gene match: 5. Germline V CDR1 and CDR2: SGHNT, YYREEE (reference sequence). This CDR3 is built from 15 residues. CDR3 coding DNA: TGTGCCAGCAGCTTGGGGGGGGGAAGTGCCTACGAGCAGTACTTC. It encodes CASSLGGGSAYEQYF.

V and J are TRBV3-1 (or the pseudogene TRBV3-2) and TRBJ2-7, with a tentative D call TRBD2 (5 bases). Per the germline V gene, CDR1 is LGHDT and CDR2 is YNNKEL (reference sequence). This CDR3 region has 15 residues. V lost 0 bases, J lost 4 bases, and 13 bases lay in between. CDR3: CASSQERRGLYEQYF. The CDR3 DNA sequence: TGTGCCAGCAGCCAAGAACGGAGAGGACTTTACGAGCAGTACTTC.

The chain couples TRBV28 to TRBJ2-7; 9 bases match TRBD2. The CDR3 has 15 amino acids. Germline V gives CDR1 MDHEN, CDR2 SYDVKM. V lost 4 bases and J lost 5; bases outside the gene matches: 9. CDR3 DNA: TGTGCCAGCAGTTCGGCGGGAGGGCCGAACCACGAGCAGTACTTC. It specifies CASSSAGGPNHEQYF. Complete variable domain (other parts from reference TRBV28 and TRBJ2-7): DVKVTQSSRYLVKRTGEKVFLECVQDMDHENMFWYRQDPGLGLRLIYFSYDVKMKEKGDIPEGYSVSREKKERFSLILESASTNQTSMYLCASSSAGGPNHEQYFGPGTRLTVT.

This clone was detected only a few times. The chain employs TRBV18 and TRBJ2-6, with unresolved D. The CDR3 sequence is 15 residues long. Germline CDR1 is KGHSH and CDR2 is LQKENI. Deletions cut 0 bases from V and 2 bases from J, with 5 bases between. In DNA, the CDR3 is TGTGCCAGCTCACCACCCAGGCCTGGGGCCAACGTCCTGACTTTC. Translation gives CASSPPRPGANVLTF.

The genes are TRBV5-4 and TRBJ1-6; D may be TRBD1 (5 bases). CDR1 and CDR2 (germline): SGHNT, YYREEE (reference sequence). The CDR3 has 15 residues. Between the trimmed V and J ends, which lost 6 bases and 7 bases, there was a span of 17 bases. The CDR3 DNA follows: TGTGCCAGCACCCCGGGGGGACGGGGAAATTCACCCCTCCACTTT. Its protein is CASTPGGRGNSPLHF.